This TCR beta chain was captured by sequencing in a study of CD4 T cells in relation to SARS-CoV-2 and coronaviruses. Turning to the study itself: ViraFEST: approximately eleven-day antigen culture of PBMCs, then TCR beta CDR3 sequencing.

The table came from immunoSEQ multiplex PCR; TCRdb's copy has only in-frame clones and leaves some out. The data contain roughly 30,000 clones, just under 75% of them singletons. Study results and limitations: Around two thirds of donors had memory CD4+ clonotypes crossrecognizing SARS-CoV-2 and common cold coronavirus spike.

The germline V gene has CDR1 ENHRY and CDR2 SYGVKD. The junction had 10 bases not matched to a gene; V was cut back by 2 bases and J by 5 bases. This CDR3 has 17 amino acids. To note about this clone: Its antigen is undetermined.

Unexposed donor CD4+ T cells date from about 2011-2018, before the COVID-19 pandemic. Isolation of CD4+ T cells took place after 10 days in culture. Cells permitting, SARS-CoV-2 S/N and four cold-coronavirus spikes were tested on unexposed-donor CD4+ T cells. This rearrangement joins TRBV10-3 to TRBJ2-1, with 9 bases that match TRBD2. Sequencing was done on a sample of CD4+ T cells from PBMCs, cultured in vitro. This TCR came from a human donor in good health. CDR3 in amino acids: CAISEIVAGALHNEQFF. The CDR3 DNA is TGTGCCATCAGTGAGATAGTAGCGGGGGCCTTACACAATGAGCAGTTCTTC.